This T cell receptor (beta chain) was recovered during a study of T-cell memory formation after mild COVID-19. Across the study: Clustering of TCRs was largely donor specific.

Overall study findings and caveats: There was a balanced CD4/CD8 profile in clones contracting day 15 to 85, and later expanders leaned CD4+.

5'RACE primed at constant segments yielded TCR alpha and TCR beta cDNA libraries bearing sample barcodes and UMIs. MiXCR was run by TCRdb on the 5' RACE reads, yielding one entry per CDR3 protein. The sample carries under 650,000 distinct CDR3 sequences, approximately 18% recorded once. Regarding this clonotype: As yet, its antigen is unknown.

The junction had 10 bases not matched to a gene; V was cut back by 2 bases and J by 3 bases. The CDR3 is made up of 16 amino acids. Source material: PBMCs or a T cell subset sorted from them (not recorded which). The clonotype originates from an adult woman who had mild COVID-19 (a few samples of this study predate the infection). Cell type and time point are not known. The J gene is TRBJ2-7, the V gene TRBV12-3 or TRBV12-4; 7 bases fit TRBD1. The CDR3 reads CASSLRQGLADYEQYF. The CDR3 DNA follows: TGTGCCAGCAGTTTACGACAGGGTTTGGCTGACTACGAGCAGTACTTC.